This paragraph reports one TCR beta chain. This clone has just a few counts. No antigen is known for it. No base-level quality is on record; no much larger clone is a single base apart. This specimen comes from a study of cytomegalovirus exposure and HLA in healthy donors (dated by TCRdb to about 2017). Concerning the study at large: An earlier analysis of a few hundred of the donors reported roughly 300 Gb of sequence data and approximately 120 million unique TCR beta sequences obtained from around 170 million T cells. About 300 gigabases of sequencing data and roughly 90 million unique TCR sequences were included in an early release covering several hundred HLA-typed donors. The genetic ancestry cluster associated with self-reported Caucasian donors included about four fifths of the roughly 390 genotyped donors. The study aimed to test whether signatures of past pathogen exposure could be identified by cataloging public T cell receptors. The study profiled the T cell repertoires of hundreds of subjects by immunosequencing and related them to cytomegalovirus serostatus. A separate validation cohort of over 95 different subjects was used in addition to the approximately 640-subject first cohort. To predict cytomegalovirus infection status, the study combined high-throughput TCR immunosequencing, statistical association of individual TCRs with disease status, and machine learning. In a later analysis, previously published TCR beta repertoires from 500 to 750 donors were re-analyzed and high-resolution HLA genotyping was added so that TCR occurrence patterns could be studied. In the later analysis, no new phenotypic data were used to find candidate immune exposures; instead, reliance was placed on TCR beta sequences and their occurrence across donors. To decide whether each TCR beta V gene segment behaved as functional or pseudogenic, an earlier analysis of some 570 of the donors relied on high-throughput TCR beta sequencing. Alongside the repertoire data, information on donor age, sex, ethnicity and CMV serostatus was compiled. A later genetic analysis took genome-wide SNP genotypes for about 55% of the 666 donors and used that subset as a discovery cohort. Every repertoire in the discovery cohort had been generated on one and the same sequencing platform. HLA typing covered class I and class II loci at four-digit resolution. The number of typed donors differed by locus: about 620-640 for A, B, C, DRB1 and DQB1; some 500 for DQA1; 606 for DPA1; and about 450 for DPB1. Because of strong linkage in the cohort, roughly five DR-DQ haplotypes were treated as single units for association and clustering. Among roughly 370 genotyped donors of the cohort, an average of roughly 240,000 unique TCR beta nucleotide sequences were sequenced per donor, around 20% of them non-productive.

Libraries were built with the immunoSEQ multiplex PCR assay. The multiplex PCR relied on a mix of 60 forward primers for TCR Vbeta segments and 13 reverse primers for TCR Jbeta segments. The CDR3 region of rearranged TCR beta genes was amplified from genomic DNA with a multiplex PCR assay. Amplified TCR beta libraries were sequenced as 87-base-pair reads on the Illumina HiSeq System. The study's processing was this. Across the 600 to 700 repertoires, a later analysis counted approximately 83 million unique TCR beta chains, roughly 11 million of which were shared by at least two donors. Raw reads were error-corrected and collapsed into unique sequences by a nearest-neighbor algorithm in which closely related sequences were merged to remove PCR and sequencing errors. Alignment of CDR3 sequences to IMGT reference sequences was used to assign V, D and J gene segments. For a sequence to be retained, a match of at least six nucleotides to both a V gene segment and a J gene segment was required. Rearrangements were classified as productive when the CDR3 lacked stop codons and remained in frame with V and J, and all other rearrangements were classified as non-productive. Following IMGT convention, CDR3 was defined as the stretch from the second conserved V-encoded cysteine to the conserved J-encoded phenylalanine. Sequences without an unambiguous match to a single V gene segment were excluded from the earlier analysis of over 500 of the donors. In an earlier analysis of 587 of the donors, V segments were called functional above 56.7% productive rearrangements and were called segregating when the between-donor standard deviation exceeded 5%. To diagnose cytomegalovirus status from the catalog of TCR beta chain sequences, a statistical classification framework was built. V and J gene assignment, in a later analysis, came from comparing TCR nucleotide sequences with IMGT/GENE-DB human TR gene sequences. In a later analysis, CDR3 sequences and most-parsimonious VDJ recombination scenarios were assigned using the TCRdist pipeline. In a later analysis, each TCR beta chain was defined by its CDR3 amino acid sequence together with its V-gene family, and reads lacking a unique V-gene family were excluded. As a way to deal with suspected cross-contamination and a sequencing artifact, a later analysis dropped 500 to 700 nucleotide sequences that were highly shared and had low generation probability. In a later analysis, a clonal expansion index for each public chain was calculated from normalized within-repertoire ranks of inferred template counts. A later analysis computed generation probabilities with a VDJ recombination model fitted to out-of-frame rearrangements, and checked the results against IGoR. Hypergeometric tests were used in a later analysis to score TCR-TCR, TCR-HLA and TCR-CMV co-occurrence, with a repertoire-size bias correction applied to the TCR pairs. To estimate false discovery rates, a later analysis permuted the HLA or CMV assignments 20 times. In a later analysis, co-occurring TCRs were grouped with DBSCAN, and TCRdist sequence similarity was added when clustering was performed within HLA-allele-positive subsets. Repertoires with fewer than 30,000 or more than 120,000 public chains, plus five repertoires with anomalous nucleotide sharing, were excluded from co-occurrence clustering. TCRdb obtained this table from immuneACCESS and retained in-frame rearrangements with V and J assigned. These tables miss some clones; where compared with another copy, unresolved V genes account for less than half of the shortfall, and the remainder is unexplained. V and J calls plus clone size are reproduced from that table; the DNA served to infer D and trimming. For this sample the table gives 150,000 to 200,000 clones, of which roughly 79% were detected only once. The ten biggest clones cover more than 0.8% of the sample.

The cohort was made up of about 610 healthy bone marrow donors. All cohort members were sampled while nominally healthy, although unrecorded immune exposures were likely present. The donor tested CMV seronegative and was one of the 352 seronegative cohort members. A peripheral blood sample was collected from each donor, and TCR beta sequencing was performed on peripheral blood mononuclear cells. Genomic DNA extraction from the blood cell samples was performed with the Qiagen DNeasy Blood Extraction Kit. Paper-wide results and their limitations: Presence/absence analyses assumed roughly uniform sequencing depth across donors, an assumption that may not hold. When HLA alleles, especially DR and DQ, strongly co-occurred, TCR associations were difficult to assign to individual alleles. At a false discovery rate of 0.05, a later analysis linked about 17,000 TCR beta sequences to specific HLA alleles. The study listed over 150 TCR beta chains as associated with cytomegalovirus. In vitro tests confirmed that a few of the cytomegalovirus-associated TCR beta chains recognize cytomegalovirus antigens. Because counts were too low, about 18 rarely observed V segments, including chromosome 9 orphons, were left out of the earlier analysis of 587 of the donors. In an earlier analysis of 587 of the donors, most TCR beta V segments appeared in productive rearrangements about 90% or about 30% of the time, broadly matching IMGT annotations. A further reported finding was that TCR beta sequences accurately predicted the HLA-A and HLA-B alleles for most subjects in the first cohort. Because HLA typing was missing for some donors at each locus, association tests included only the typed subset. Correlated functional status among segregating V segments might be attributable to linkage disequilibrium, but an unknown experimental factor could not be ruled out. A later analysis found that TCR association rates varied across HLA loci, with DRB1 alleles showing the most associated TCRs and HLA-C alleles the fewest. The sequencing pipeline was judged likely to have produced a cluster of highly shared sequence variants as a technical artifact. In this cohort, only TCR beta chains were sequenced, and detectable features were limited by the absence of alpha or paired-chain data. Because the 87-base-pair reads could not distinguish some IMGT-functional V segments, including TRBV6-2 and TRBV6-3, those segments were excluded. The authors suggested that the approach could potentially be extended to other disease states and immunological phenotypes. The only immune exposure information available for the cohort was CMV serostatus. A later analysis found that most CMV-associated TCR beta chains appeared HLA-restricted, with HLA associations seemingly driven largely by CMV exposure. V-gene and J-gene trimming of TCR beta chains was associated with a missense DCLRE1C variant in a later genetic analysis, and the association was replicated in an independent cohort. Compared with equally common non-associated chains, HLA-associated TCR beta chains in a later analysis were more clonally expanded and had lower generation probabilities. In a later analysis, several top co-occurrence clusters were reported to appear linked to parvovirus B19, influenza, CMV and Epstein-Barr virus. The classifier was reported to diagnose cytomegalovirus status with high specificity and sensitivity in both the original and validation cohorts. Across donors, most TCR sequences were observed very rarely, whereas some public TCRs were present in many individuals. According to a later genetic analysis, donors in an Asian-associated ancestry cluster had fewer N-insertions in productive TCRs than the approximately 670-donor mean.

The junction shows trimming of 0 bases on V and 6 bases on J, plus 5 bases between the germline ends. The CDR3 contains 12 residues, cysteine and phenylalanine counted. The only DNA kept is the CDR3, 36 bases in frame from the first base. The germline V gene encodes CDR1 MGHDK and CDR2 SYGVNS. The rearranged segments are TRBV25-1 and TRBJ1-1; the D gene is unclear. Sequenced sample: PBMCs. This TCR derives from a woman in her forties in good health and CMV-seronegative. The nucleotide sequence is given as TGTGCCAGCAGTGAATACGAGGCTGAAGCTTTCTTT. It translates to CASSEYEAEAFF.